The 17 T cell receptor beta chains in this list originate from one sample, sequenced in a study of T cell clones after liver transplantation. Data came from immunoSEQ multiplex PCR; TCRdb stores just in-frame clones and leaves some out. The data contain roughly 50,000 clones, 84% of them seen just once; the ten biggest clones take up approximately 8%. Specimen: CD4+ T cells from blood, collected before liver transplant. These TCRs come from a human donor who received a liver transplant.

V gene TRBV5-1 combines with J gene TRBJ2-2; D tentatively fits TRBD1 or TRBD2 (5 bases each). The CDR3 covers 17 residues. Trimming pared 1 base from V and 0 bases from J, leaving 13 bases between. Per the germline V gene, CDR1 is SGHRS and CDR2 is YFSETQ. The CDR3: CASSLYTGTSNTGELFF. CDR3 nucleotides: TGCGCCAGCAGCTTGTACACCGGGACCTCGAACACCGGGGAGCTGTTTTTT.

In this sample, this clone turned up a few times. V usage is TRBV6-5 and J usage is TRBJ1-2; 8 bases fit TRBD1. Trimming took 6 bases from V and 4 from J; bases not matched to a gene: 7. The CDR3 totals 14 residues. CDR1 MNHEY and CDR2 SVGAGI come from the germline V gene. CDR3 region: CASRTGTGVYGYTF. The CDR3 DNA follows: TGTGCCAGCAGAACCGGGACAGGAGTCTATGGCTACACCTTC.

The chain recombines TRBV2 with TRBJ2-5; 12 bases fit TRBD2. The ends lost 9 bases at V and 4 bases at J; junction bases unmatched: 6. Per the germline V gene, CDR1 is SNHLY and CDR2 is FYNNEI. This CDR3 is built from 14 residues. For the CDR3, the DNA is TGTGCCAGATCTCTAGCGGGAGGGAGAGAGACCCAGTACTTC. Amino acid sequence: CARSLAGGRETQYF. Supplemented by reference TRBV2 and TRBJ2-5, the full variable domain reads EPEVTQTPSHQVTQMGQEVILRCVPISNHLYFYWYRQILGQKVEFLVSFYNNEISEKSEIFDDQFSVERPDGSNFTLKIRSTKLEDSAMYFCARSLAGGRETQYFGPGTRLLVL.

This clone appeared once. The chain couples TRBV7-3 to TRBJ2-2; 7 nucleotides line up with TRBD1. The CDR3 spans 16 residues. Germline V gene sequence: CDR1 SGHTA, CDR2 FQGTGA. Trimming cost V 1 base and J 7 bases; bases outside gene matches: 9. CDR3 amino acids: CASSLKGAGYYGELFF. The CDR3 DNA is TGTGCCAGCAGCTTAAAGGGGGCAGGGTATTACGGGGAGCTGTTTTTT. The complete variable domain, with remaining parts taken from reference TRBV7-3 and TRBJ2-2, reads GAGVSQTPSNKVTEKGKYVELRCDPISGHTALYWYRQSLGQGPEFLIYFQGTGAADDSGLPNDRFFAVRPEGSVSTLKIQRTERGDSAVYLCASSLKGAGYYGELFFGEGSRLTVL.

The V gene is TRBV4-1, the J gene TRBJ1-3; 9 bases match TRBD1. Germline CDR1 and CDR2: MGHRA and YSYEKL. J was trimmed by 4 bases and V by 4 bases; bases with no gene match: 8. This CDR3 is built from 16 residues. This CDR3 is CASSRSGQGGGNTIYF. The DNA of the CDR3 is TGCGCCAGCAGCCGCTCGGGACAGGGAGGAGGAAACACCATATATTTT.

This clone was detected only a few times. The chain uses TRBV5-4 and TRBJ1-1, with a possible D match to TRBD1 (5 bases). The CDR3 is 15 residues long. Trimming cost V 0 bases and J 5 bases, with 14 bases left between them. The germline gives CDR1 SGHNT, CDR2 YYREEE (reference sequence). The CDR3 spells CASSLATGVGTEAFF. The CDR3 DNA reads TGTGCCAGCAGCTTGGCCACGGGGGTCGGAACTGAAGCTTTCTTT.

V gene TRBV4-2 combines with J gene TRBJ2-7; TRBD2 is a possible D gene (6 bases). This CDR3 spans 15 amino acids. V was trimmed by 1 base and J by 4 bases, leaving 14 bases between them. CDR1 and CDR2 from the germline V gene are LGHNA and YNFKEQ. The DNA for the CDR3 is TGTGCCAGCAGCCAAGCCCTTCGGGGGAGGTACGAGCAGTACTTC. Protein sequence: CASSQALRGRYEQYF.

The rearrangement uses TRBV19 and TRBJ1-5, with no clear D. The CDR3 runs 15 residues. Trimming left V 0 bases short and J 6 bases short, with 12 bases between. Looked up from germline, CDR1 is LNHDA and CDR2 is SQIVND (reference sequence). DNA for the CDR3: TGTGCCAGTAGTATAGAAGGGAGGGCTGGTCAGCCCCAGCATTTT. Protein sequence: CASSIEGRAGQPQHF.

This chain joins TRBV7-2 and TRBJ2-3; 13 bases agree with TRBD2. There are 19 residues in the CDR3. Unmatched junction bases numbered 12, after V lost 0 bases and J lost 6 bases. Germline assignment: CDR1 SGHTA and CDR2 FQGNSA. CDR3 region: CASSLALGLAGALSDTQYF. As DNA, the CDR3 is TGTGCCAGCAGCTTAGCCCTTGGACTAGCGGGGGCCCTCAGTGATACGCAGTATTTT. The full variable domain, its missing parts supplied by reference TRBV7-2 and TRBJ2-3, is GAGVSQSPSNKVTEKGKDVELRCDPISGHTALYWYRQSLGQGLEFLIYFQGNSAPDKSGLPSDRFSAERTGGSVSTLTIQRTQQEDSAVYLCASSLALGLAGALSDTQYFGPGTRLTVL.

This clone occurred once. The chain joins TRBV7-3 to TRBJ2-2, with 14 bases matching TRBD2. This CDR3 region has 16 residues. J was trimmed by 7 bases and V by 5 bases; bases with no gene match: 6. CDR1 and CDR2 (germline): SGHTA, FQGTGA. The CDR3 bases are TGTGCCAGCAGCCCCGGGACTAGCGGGGGCGGCGGGGAGCTGTTTTTT. Amino acids: CASSPGTSGGGGELFF.

The chain has TRBV5-1 and TRBJ2-7; 7 bases are shared with TRBD1. The CDR3 runs 13 residues. Germline-derived CDR1 and CDR2 are SGHRS and YFSETQ. The junction had 5 bases not matched to a gene; V was cut back by 4 bases and J by 4 bases. DNA for the CDR3: TGCGCCAGCAGCCCCGGACAGGTTTACGAGCAGTACTTC. This gives the protein CASSPGQVYEQYF.

The genes are TRBV4-2 and TRBJ1-3, with a tentative D call TRBD1 (5 bases). V was cut by 0 bases and J by 0 bases, with 18 bases left in between. The CDR3 totals 19 residues. Germline CDR1 reads LGHNA; CDR2 reads YNFKEQ. The CDR3 loop reads CASSQESSRGGHSGNTIYF. DNA of the CDR3: TGTGCCAGCAGCCAAGAGAGTAGTCGGGGCGGTCACTCTGGAAACACCATATATTTT.

The rearrangement uses TRBV12-5 and TRBJ2-1, with no clear D. This CDR3 is built from 12 residues. Trimming stripped 6 bases from V and 14 bases from J, with 17 bases between. In germline, CDR1 is LGHNT, CDR2 FRNRAP. The CDR3 loop is CASGSYGTPEFF. The CDR3 DNA reads TGTGCTAGTGGCTCCTATGGTACGCCGGAGTTCTTC.

The CDR3 reads CASSRDPGETQYF. The CDR3 region has the DNA TGTGCCAGCAGCCGAGACCCTGGGGAGACCCAGTACTTC. V and J are TRBV4-2 and TRBJ2-5; D remains ambiguous. Trimming left V 4 bases short and J 5 bases short, with 11 bases between. Per germline, CDR1 LGHNA and CDR2 YNFKEQ. This CDR3 is 13 amino acids long.

The chain combines TRBV9 with TRBJ2-7, with 9 nucleotides matching TRBD2. Germline CDR1 and CDR2: SGDLS and YYNGEE. The trim removed 1 base at V and 0 bases at J, leaving 2 bases unmatched. CDR3 length: 15 amino acids. The CDR3 DNA follows: TGTGCCAGCAGCGTAAGAGCGGGGGGCTCCTACGAGCAGTACTTC. Its protein product is CASSVRAGGSYEQYF. The entire variable domain, with the rest obtained from reference TRBV9 and TRBJ2-7, is as follows: DSGVTQTPKHLITATGQRVTLRCSPRSGDLSVYWYQQSLDQGLQFLIQYYNGEERAKGNILERFSAQQFPDLHSELNLSSLELGDSALYFCASSVRAGGSYEQYFGPGTRLTVT.

This clone has a handful of counts. The chain employs TRBV2 and TRBJ1-2; D ambiguous. CDR3 length equals 14 residues. Germline V CDR1 and CDR2: SNHLY, FYNNEI. V was trimmed by 4 bases and J by 2 bases, leaving 11 bases between them. The CDR3, as DNA: TGTGCCAGCAGTGTGACGAAGAGAAACTATGGCTACACCTTC. Amino acid sequence: CASSVTKRNYGYTF.

This chain links TRBV18 with TRBJ2-3; 11 bases are a match to TRBD2. The V and J ends lost 2 bases and 3 bases, in that order; junction bases with no gene match: 7. CDR1 is KGHSH, CDR2 LQKENI, per germline. The CDR3 is 17 residues long. CDR3 protein: CASSPSATSGRTDTQYF. The CDR3 DNA reads as TGTGCCAGCTCACCATCCGCTACTAGCGGGAGAACAGATACGCAGTATTTT.